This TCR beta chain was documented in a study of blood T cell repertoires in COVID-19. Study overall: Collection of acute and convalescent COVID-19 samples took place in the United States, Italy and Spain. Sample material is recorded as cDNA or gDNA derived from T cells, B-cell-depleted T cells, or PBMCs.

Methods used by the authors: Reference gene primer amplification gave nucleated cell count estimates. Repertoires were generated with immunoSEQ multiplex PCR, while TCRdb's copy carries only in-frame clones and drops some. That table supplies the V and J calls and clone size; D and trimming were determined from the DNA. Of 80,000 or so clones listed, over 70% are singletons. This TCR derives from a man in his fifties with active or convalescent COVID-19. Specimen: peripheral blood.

CDR3 nucleotides: TGTGCCATCAGTGCGAGGGCCGGGAATAATTCACCCCTCCACTTT. It yields the protein CAISARAGNNSPLHF. V is TRBV10-3 and J is TRBJ1-6, with no clear D. V lost 4 bases and J 5 bases, leaving 12 bases between the germline ends. The CDR3 is 15 residues long. The germline V gene encodes CDR1 ENHRY and CDR2 SYGVKD.